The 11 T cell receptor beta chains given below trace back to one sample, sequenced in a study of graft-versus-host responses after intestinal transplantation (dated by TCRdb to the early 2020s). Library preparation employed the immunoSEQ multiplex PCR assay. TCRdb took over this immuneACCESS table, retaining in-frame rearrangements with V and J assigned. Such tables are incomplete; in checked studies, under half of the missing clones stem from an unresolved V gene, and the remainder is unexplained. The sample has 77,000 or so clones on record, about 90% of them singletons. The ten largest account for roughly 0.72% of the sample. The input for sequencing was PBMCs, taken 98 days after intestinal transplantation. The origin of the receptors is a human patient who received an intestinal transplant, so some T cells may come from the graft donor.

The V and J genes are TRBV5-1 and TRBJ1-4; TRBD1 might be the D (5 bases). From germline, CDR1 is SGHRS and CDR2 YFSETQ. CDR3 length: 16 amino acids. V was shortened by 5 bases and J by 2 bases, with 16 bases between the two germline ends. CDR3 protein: CASSYELGATNEKLFF. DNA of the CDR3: TGCGCCAGCAGTTACGAACTCGGGGCCACTAATGAAAAACTGTTTTTT.

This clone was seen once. CDR3 sequence (DNA): TGTGCCAGCAGCTCGGGGACCTCGAACACCGGGGAGCTGTTTTTT. Translation gives CASSSGTSNTGELFF. The chain has TRBV5-4 and TRBJ2-2; perhaps D is TRBD1 or TRBD2 (5 bases each). Germline CDR1 reads SGHNT; CDR2 reads YYREEE (reference sequence). The CDR3 is 15 residues long. Trimming took 3 bases from V and 0 from J, leaving 9 bases between them.

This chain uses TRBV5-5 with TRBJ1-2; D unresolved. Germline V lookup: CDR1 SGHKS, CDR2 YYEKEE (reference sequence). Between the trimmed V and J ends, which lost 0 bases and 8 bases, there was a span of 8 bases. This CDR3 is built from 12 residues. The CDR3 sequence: CASSLVDLGYTF. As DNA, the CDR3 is TGTGCCAGCAGCTTGGTCGACCTCGGCTACACCTTC. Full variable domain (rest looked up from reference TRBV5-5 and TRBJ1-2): DAGVTQSPTHLIKTRGQQVTLRCSPISGHKSVSWYQQVLGQGPQFIFQYYEKEERGRGNFPDRFSARQFPNYSSELNVNALLLGDSALYLCASSLVDLGYTFGSGTRLTVV.

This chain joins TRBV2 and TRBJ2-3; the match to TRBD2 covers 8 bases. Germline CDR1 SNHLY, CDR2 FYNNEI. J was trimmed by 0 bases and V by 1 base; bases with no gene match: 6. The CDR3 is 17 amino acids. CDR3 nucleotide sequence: TGTGCCAGCAGTGAAGTTACTAGCGGAGCTAGCACAGATACGCAGTATTTT. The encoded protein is CASSEVTSGASTDTQYF.

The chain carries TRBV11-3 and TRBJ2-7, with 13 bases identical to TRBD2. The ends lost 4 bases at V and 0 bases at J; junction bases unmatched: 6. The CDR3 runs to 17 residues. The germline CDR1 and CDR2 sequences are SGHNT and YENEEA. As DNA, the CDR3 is TGTGCCAGCAGCTCGACTAGCGGGGGGCCCCGCTCCTACGAGCAGTACTTC. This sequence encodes CASSSTSGGPRSYEQYF.

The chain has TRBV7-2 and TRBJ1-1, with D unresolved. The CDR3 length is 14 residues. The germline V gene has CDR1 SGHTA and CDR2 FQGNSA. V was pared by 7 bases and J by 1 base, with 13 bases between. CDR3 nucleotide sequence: TGTGCCAGCACCTTCTCGGGAGCGAACACTGAAGCTTTCTTT. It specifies CASTFSGANTEAFF.

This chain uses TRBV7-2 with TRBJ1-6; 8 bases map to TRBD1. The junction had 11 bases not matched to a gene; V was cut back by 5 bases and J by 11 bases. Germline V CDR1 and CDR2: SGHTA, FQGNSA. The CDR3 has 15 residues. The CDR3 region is CASSTQGGVGAPLHF. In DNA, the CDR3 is TGTGCCAGCAGCACACAGGGGGGGGTGGGTGCACCCCTCCACTTT.

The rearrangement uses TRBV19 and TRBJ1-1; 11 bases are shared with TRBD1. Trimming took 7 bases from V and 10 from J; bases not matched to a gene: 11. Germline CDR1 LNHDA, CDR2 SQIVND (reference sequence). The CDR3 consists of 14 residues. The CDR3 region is CASTHRTGGGGAFF. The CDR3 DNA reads TGTGCCAGTACCCACAGGACAGGGGGCGGAGGAGCTTTCTTT.

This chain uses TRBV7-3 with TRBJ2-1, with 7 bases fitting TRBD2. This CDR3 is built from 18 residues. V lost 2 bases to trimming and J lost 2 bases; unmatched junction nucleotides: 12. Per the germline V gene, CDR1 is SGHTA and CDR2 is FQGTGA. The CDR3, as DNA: TGTGCCAGCAGCTTAGAGCCCCACGGGAGGTCTCCCTACAATGAGCAGTTCTTC. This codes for CASSLEPHGRSPYNEQFF.

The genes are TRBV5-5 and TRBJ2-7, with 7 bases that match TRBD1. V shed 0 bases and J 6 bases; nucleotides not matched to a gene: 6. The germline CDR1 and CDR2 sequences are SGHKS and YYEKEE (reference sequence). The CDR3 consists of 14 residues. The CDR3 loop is CASSLGQGNIEQYF. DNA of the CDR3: TGTGCCAGCAGCTTGGGACAGGGAAATATCGAGCAGTACTTC.

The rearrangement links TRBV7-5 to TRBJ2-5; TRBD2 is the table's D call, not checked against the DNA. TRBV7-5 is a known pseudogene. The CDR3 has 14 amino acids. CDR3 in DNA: TGTGTCAGAAGCTTACTAGCGGGAGAAGAGACCCAGTACTTC. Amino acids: CVRSLLAGEETQYF.